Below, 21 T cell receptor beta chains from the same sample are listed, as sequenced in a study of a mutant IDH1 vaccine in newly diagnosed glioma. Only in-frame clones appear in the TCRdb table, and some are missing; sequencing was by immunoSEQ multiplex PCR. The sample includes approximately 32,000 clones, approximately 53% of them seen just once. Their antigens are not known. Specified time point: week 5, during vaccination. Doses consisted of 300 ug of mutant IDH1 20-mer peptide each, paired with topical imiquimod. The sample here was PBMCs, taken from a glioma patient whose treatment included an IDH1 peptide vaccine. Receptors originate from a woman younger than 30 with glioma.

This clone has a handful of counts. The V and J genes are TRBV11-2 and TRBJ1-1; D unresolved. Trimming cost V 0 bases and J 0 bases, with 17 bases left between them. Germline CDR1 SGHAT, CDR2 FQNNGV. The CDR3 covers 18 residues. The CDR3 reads CASSLDRPARNMNTEAFF. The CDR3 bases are TGTGCCAGCAGCTTAGATCGGCCAGCGAGGAACATGAACACTGAAGCTTTCTTT.

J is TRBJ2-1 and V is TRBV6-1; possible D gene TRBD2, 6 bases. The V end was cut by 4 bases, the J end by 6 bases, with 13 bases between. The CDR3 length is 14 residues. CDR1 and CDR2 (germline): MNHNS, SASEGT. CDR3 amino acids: CASSGRAEGNEQFF. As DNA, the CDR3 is TGTGCCAGCAGTGGCAGGGCGGAGGGCAATGAGCAGTTCTTC.

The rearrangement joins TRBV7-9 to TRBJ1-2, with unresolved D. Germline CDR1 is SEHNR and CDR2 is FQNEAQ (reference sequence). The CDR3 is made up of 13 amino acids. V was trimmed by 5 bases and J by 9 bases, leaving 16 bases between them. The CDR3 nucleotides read TGTGCCAGCAGCCCAAGTCAGGAAGTGAGCTACACCTTC. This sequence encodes CASSPSQEVSYTF.

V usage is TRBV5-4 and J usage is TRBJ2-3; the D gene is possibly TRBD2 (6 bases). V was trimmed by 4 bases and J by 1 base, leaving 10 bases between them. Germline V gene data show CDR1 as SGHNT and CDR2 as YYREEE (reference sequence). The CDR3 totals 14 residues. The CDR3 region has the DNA TGTGCCAGCAGCCCTAGGGAGGGCACAGATACGCAGTATTTT. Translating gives CASSPREGTDTQYF.

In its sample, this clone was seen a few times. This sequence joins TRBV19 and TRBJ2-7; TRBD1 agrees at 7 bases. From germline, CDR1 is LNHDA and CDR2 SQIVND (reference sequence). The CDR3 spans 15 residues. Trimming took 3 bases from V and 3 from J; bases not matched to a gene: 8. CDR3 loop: CASSMVRGHHYEQYF. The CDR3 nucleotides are TGTGCCAGTAGTATGGTGAGGGGGCACCACTACGAGCAGTACTTC.

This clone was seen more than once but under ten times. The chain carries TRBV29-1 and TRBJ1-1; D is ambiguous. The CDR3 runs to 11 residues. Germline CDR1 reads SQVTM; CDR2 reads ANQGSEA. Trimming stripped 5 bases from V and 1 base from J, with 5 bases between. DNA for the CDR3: TGCAGCGTTAGCCCGAACACTGAAGCTTTCTTT. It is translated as CSVSPNTEAFF. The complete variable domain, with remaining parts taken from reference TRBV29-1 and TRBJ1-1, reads SAVISQKPSRDICQRGTSLTIQCQVDSQVTMMFWYRQQPGQSLTLIATANQGSEATYESGFVIDKFPISRPNLTFSTLTVSNMSPEDSSIYLCSVSPNTEAFFGQGTRLTVV.

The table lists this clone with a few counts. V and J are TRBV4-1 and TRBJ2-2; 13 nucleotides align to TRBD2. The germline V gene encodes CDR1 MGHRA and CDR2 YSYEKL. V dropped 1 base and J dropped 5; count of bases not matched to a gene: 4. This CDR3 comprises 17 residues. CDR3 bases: TGCGCCAGCAGCCAAGGCGGGACTAGCGGGGTGACCGGGGAGCTGTTTTTT. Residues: CASSQGGTSGVTGELFF.

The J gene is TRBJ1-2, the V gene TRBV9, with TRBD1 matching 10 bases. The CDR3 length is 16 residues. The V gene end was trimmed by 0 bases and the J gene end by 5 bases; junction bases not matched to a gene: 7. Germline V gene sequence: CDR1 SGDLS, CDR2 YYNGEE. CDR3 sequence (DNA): TGTGCCAGCAGCGTAGTTTCGGGACAGGGGATATATGGCTACACCTTC. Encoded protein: CASSVVSGQGIYGYTF.

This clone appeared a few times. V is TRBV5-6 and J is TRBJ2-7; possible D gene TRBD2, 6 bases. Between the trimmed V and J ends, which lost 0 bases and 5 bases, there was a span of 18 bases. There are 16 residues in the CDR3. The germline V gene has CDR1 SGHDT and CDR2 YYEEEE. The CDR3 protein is CASSLAGGGRVNEQYF. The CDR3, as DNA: TGTGCCAGCAGCTTGGCTGGGGGAGGCAGGGTCAACGAGCAGTACTTC. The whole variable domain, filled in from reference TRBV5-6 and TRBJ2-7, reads DAGVTQSPTHLIKTRGQQVTLRCSPKSGHDTVSWYQQALGQGPQFIFQYYEEEERQRGNFPDRFSGHQFPNYSSELNVNALLLGDSALYLCASSLAGGGRVNEQYFGPGTRLTVT.

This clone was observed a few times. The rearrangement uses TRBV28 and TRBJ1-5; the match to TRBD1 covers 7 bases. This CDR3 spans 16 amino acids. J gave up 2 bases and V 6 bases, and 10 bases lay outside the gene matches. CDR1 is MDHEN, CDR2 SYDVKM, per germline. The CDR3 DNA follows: TGTGCCAGCAGCCTAACAGGGGCAAGGGGCAATCAGCCCCAGCATTTT. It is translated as CASSLTGARGNQPQHF.

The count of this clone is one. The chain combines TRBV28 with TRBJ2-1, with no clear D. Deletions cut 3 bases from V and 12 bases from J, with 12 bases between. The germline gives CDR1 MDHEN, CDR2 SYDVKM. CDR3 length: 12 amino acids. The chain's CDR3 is CASSFGRRRQFF. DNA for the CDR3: TGTGCCAGCAGTTTCGGGCGTCGGCGGCAGTTCTTC.

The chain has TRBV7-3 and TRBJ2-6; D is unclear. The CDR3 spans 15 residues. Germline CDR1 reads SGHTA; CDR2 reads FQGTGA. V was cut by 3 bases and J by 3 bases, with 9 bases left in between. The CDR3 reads CASSLGGGGANVLTF. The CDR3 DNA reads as TGTGCCAGCAGCTTGGGCGGTGGTGGGGCCAACGTCCTGACTTTC.

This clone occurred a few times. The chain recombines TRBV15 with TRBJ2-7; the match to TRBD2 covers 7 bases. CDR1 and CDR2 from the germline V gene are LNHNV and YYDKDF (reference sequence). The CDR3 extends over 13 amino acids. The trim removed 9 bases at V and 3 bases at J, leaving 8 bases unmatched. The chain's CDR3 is CATSAGVLYEQYF. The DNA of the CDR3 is TGTGCCACATCCGCGGGAGTACTCTACGAGCAGTACTTC.

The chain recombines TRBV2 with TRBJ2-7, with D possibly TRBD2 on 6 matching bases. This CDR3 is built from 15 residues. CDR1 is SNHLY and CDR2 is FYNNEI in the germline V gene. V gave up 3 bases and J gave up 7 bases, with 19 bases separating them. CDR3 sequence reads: CASSDGGVAPGEQYF. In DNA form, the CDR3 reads TGTGCCAGCAGTGACGGCGGGGTGGCCCCGGGTGAGCAGTACTTC.

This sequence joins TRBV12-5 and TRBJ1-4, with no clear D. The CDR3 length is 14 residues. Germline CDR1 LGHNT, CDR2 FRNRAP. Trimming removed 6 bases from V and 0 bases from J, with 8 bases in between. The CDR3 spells CASGRGATNEKLFF. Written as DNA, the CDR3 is TGTGCTAGTGGACGGGGAGCAACTAATGAAAAACTGTTTTTT.

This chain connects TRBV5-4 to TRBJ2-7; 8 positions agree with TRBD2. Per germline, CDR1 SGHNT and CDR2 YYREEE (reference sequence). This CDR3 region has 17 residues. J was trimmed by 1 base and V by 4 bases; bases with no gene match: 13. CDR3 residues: CASSLPPHGGASYEQYF. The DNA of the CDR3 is TGTGCCAGCAGCCTCCCCCCCCACGGGGGGGCTTCCTACGAGCAGTACTTC.

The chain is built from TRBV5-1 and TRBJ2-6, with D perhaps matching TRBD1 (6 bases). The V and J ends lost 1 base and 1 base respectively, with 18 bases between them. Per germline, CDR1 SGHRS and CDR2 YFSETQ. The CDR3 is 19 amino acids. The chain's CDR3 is CASSLLLAGAESGANVLTF. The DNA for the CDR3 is TGCGCCAGCAGCTTGCTCCTTGCAGGGGCTGAATCTGGGGCCAACGTCCTGACTTTC. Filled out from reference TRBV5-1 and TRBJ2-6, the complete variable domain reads KAGVTQTPRYLIKTRGQQVTLSCSPISGHRSVSWYQQTPGQGLQFLFEYFSETQRNKGNFPGRFSGRQFSNSRSEMNVSTLELGDSALYLCASSLLLAGAESGANVLTFGAGSRLTVL.

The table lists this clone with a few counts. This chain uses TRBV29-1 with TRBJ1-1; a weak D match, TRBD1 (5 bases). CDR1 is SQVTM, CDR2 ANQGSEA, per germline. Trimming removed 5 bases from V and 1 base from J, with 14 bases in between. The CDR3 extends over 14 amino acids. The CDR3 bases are TGCAGCGTTTCTAGAGGGACGACGAACACTGAAGCTTTCTTT. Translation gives CSVSRGTTNTEAFF.

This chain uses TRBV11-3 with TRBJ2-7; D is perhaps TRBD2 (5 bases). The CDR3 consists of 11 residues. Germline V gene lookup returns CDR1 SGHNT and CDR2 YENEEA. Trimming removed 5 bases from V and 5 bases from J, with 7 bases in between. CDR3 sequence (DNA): TGTGCCAGCAGCCCCGGGGACGAGCAGTACTTC. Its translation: CASSPGDEQYF.

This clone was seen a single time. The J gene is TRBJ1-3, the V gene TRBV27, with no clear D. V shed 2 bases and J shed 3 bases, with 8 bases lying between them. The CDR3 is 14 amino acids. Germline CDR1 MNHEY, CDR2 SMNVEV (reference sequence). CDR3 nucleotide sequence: TGTGCCAGCAGTTTAGGACCCCATGGAAACACCATATATTTT. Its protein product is CASSLGPHGNTIYF.

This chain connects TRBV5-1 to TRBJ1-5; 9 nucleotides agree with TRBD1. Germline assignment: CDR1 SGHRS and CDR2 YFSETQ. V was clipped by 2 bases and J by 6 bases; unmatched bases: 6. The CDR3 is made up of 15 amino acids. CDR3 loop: CASSLGTGQIQPQHF. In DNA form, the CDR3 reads TGCGCCAGCAGCTTAGGGACAGGGCAAATTCAGCCCCAGCATTTT.